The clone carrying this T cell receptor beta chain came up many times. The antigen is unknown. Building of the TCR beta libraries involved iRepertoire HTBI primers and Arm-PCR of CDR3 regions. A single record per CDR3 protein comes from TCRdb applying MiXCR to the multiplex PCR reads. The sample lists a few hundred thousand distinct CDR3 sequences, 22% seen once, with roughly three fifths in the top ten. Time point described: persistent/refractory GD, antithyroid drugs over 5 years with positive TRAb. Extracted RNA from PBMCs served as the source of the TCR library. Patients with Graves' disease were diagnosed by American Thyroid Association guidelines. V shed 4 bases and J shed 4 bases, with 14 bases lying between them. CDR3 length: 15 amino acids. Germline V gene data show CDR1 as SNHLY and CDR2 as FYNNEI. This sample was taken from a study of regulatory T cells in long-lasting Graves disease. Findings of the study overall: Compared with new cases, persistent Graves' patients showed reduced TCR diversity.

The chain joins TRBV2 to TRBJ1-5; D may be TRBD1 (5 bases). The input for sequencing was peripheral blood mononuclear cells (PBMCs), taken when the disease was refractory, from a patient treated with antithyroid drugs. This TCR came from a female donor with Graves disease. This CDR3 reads CASSGGREWNQPQHF. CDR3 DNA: TGTGCCAGCAGTGGAGGCAGGGAGTGGAATCAGCCCCAGCATTTT.